These 6 T cell receptor beta chains were all obtained from the same sample, sequenced in a study of cytomegalovirus exposure and HLA in healthy donors. The PCR made use of 60 Vbeta and 13 Jbeta primers. Libraries were prepared by immunoSEQ multiplex PCR; TCRdb keeps only in-frame clonotypes and omits some of them. The sample yields about 130,000 clones, roughly 79% seen once. Sequencing was carried out using PBMCs. All receptors come from a man aged 25-45 years in good health and CMV-seronegative.

The V gene is TRBV5-6, the J gene TRBJ1-2, with a possible D match to TRBD1 (5 bases). CDR1 is SGHDT, CDR2 YYEEEE, per germline. This CDR3 comprises 13 residues. Trimming took 0 bases from V and 7 from J, leaving 10 bases between them. The chain's CDR3 is CASSLAPGGGYTF. In nucleotides, the CDR3 is TGTGCCAGCAGCTTGGCCCCCGGGGGTGGCTACACCTTC.

This clone was picked up a small number of times. This chain links TRBV5-6 with TRBJ2-7; 7 nucleotides agree with TRBD2. Germline values: CDR1 SGHDT, CDR2 YYEEEE. Trimming took 2 bases from V and 6 from J; bases not matched to a gene: 11. The CDR3 extends over 15 amino acids. For the CDR3, the DNA is TGTGCCAGCAGCTTACGCGTCACAGGACTAGGCGAGCAGTACTTC. Residues: CASSLRVTGLGEQYF.

The chain is built from TRBV2 and TRBJ1-2; TRBD1 matches 7 bases. The V segment lost 6 bases and the J segment 7 bases; nucleotides outside the gene matches: 11. Germline V lookup: CDR1 SNHLY, CDR2 FYNNEI. This CDR3 contains 14 residues. As DNA, the CDR3 is TGTGCCAGCAGCTTGAGGGTTGGGGACAGTGGCTACACCTTC. Translating gives CASSLRVGDSGYTF.

This sequence joins TRBV6-6 and TRBJ2-2; weak D call: TRBD1 (6 bases). Trimming stripped 5 bases from V and 3 bases from J, with 13 bases between. The CDR3 length is 15 residues. Germline CDR1 reads MNHNY; CDR2 reads SVGAGI (reference sequence). DNA of the CDR3: TGTGCCAGCAGTCAAATAGGGGGAGACACCGGGGAGCTGTTTTTT. It specifies CASSQIGGDTGELFF.

This clone was counted a few times. V is TRBV7-3 and J is TRBJ1-2; a weak D match, TRBD1 (5 bases). The germline CDR1 and CDR2 sequences are SGHTA and FQGTGA. The V end lost 3 bases, the J end lost 8 bases, and 13 bases lay between the germline ends. The CDR3 is 13 amino acids. CDR3 residues: CASSFRQYLGYTF. The CDR3 region has the DNA TGTGCCAGCAGCTTCAGACAGTATTTGGGCTACACCTTC.

The rearrangement uses TRBV28 and TRBJ2-7, with 10 bases fitting TRBD1. Unmatched junction bases numbered 8, after V lost 10 bases and J lost 2 bases. Looked up from germline, CDR1 is MDHEN and CDR2 is SYDVKM. This CDR3 contains 14 residues. CDR3 in amino acids: CATAAGQGPYEQYF. The CDR3, as DNA: TGTGCCACCGCCGCGGGACAGGGGCCCTACGAGCAGTACTTC.